The 7 T cell receptor beta chains listed next were all sequenced from one sample in a study of CD8 T cells in Susac syndrome. A quantity of roughly 0.5 to 1 ug RNA underwent reverse transcription using random hexamers. From the immunoSEQ multiplex PCR reads, TCRdb called clonotypes with MiXCR, one entry per CDR3 protein. This table has over 150,000 distinct CDR3 sequences, approximately 94% appearing once. Sequenced input: CD4+ T cells from PBMCs. Receptors were obtained from a human donor with multiple sclerosis.

The gene calls are TRBV18 and TRBJ1-6; D remains unclear. The CDR3 runs to 14 residues. V dropped 2 bases and J dropped 9 bases, with 11 bases sitting between them. Germline CDR1 KGHSH, CDR2 LQKENI. As DNA, the CDR3 is TGTGCCAGCTCACCAGAGGAAACGGGTTCACCCCTCCACTTT. It specifies CASSPEETGSPLHF. Together with reference TRBV18 and TRBJ1-6, the CDR3 gives the full variable domain: NAGVMQNPRHLVRRRGQEARLRCSPMKGHSHVYWYRQLPEEGLKFMVYLQKENIIDESGMPKERFSAEFPKEGPSILRIQQVVRGDSAAYFCASSPEETGSPLHFGNGTRLTVT.

In its sample, this clonotype was seen once. The chain uses TRBV12-3 or TRBV12-4 and TRBJ2-7; the D is unclear. The CDR3 runs to 12 residues. The V and J ends lost 8 bases and 0 bases respectively, with 8 bases between them. The chain's CDR3 is CASAGDSYEQYF. The DNA for the CDR3 is TGTGCCAGCGCCGGCGACTCCTACGAGCAGTACTTC.

DNA of the CDR3: TGTGCCATCACCCCTAGCGGGGGGGCAGATACGCAGTATTTT. As protein: CAITPSGGADTQYF. The gene calls are TRBV10-3 and TRBJ2-3, with 12 nucleotides matching TRBD2. The CDR3 totals 14 residues. J lost 4 bases, V lost 7 bases, and 3 bases had no gene match. Germline lookup yields CDR1 ENHRY and CDR2 SYGVKD.

The gene calls are TRBV5-4 and TRBJ2-2; D perhaps matches TRBD2 (5 bases). V lost 7 bases and J 7 bases, leaving 17 bases between the germline ends. From germline, CDR1 is SGHNT and CDR2 YYREEE (reference sequence). The CDR3 extends over 14 amino acids. The CDR3 protein is CASGRPNLDGELFF. CDR3 coding DNA: TGTGCCAGCGGGAGACCAAATCTCGACGGGGAGCTGTTTTTT.

The genes are TRBV19 and TRBJ2-4; D unresolved. This CDR3 has 14 residues. V gave up 3 bases and J gave up 0 bases, with 6 bases separating them. From germline, CDR1 is LNHDA and CDR2 SQIVND (reference sequence). The CDR3 spells CASSIGLAKNIQYF. The CDR3 DNA reads TGTGCCAGTAGTATTGGCCTAGCCAAAAACATTCAGTACTTC.

The chain couples TRBV30 to TRBJ2-7, with 10 bases fitting TRBD2. Germline assignment: CDR1 GTSNPN and CDR2 SVGIG (reference sequence). V shed 3 bases and J 2 bases; nucleotides not matched to a gene: 10. This CDR3 has 16 amino acids. CDR3 DNA: TGTGCCTGGAGCCCCAGTTGGGGGACTAGCGCCTACGAGCAGTACTTC. This translates into CAWSPSWGTSAYEQYF.

This chain links TRBV29-1 with TRBJ2-1; D is unresolved. Germline CDR1 is SQVTM and CDR2 is ANQGSEA. Trimming left V 4 bases short and J 8 bases short, with 12 bases between. The CDR3 is 12 amino acids. The CDR3 sequence is CSVGSSEYEQFF. CDR3 DNA: TGCAGCGTTGGGTCCAGTGAGTATGAGCAGTTCTTC.